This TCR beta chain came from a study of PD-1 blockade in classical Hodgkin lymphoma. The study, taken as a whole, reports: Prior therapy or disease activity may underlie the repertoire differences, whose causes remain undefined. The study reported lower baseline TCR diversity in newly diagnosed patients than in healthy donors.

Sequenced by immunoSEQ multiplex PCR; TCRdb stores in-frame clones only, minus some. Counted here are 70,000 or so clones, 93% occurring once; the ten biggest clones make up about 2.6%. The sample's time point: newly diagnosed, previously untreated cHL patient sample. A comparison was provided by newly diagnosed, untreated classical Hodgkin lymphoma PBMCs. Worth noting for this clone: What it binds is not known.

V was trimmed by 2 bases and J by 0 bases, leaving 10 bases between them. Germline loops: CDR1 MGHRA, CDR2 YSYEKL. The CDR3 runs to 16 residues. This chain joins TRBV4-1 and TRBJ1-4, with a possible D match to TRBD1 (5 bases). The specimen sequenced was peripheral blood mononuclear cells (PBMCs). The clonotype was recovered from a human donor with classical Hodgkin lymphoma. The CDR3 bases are TGCGCCAGCAGCCAATCCGCGACAGCAACTAATGAAAAACTGTTTTTT. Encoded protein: CASSQSATATNEKLFF.